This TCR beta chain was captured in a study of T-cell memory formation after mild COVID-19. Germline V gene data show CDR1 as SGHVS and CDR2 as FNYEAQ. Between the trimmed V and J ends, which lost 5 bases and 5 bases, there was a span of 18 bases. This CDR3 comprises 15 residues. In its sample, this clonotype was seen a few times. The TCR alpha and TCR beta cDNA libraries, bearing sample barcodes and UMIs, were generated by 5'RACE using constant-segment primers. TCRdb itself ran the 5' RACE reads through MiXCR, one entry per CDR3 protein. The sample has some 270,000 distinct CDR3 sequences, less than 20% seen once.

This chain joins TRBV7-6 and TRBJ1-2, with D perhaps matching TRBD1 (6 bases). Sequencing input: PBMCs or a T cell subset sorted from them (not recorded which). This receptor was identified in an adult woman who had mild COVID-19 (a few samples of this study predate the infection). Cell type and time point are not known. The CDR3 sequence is CASSRRGRLGYGYTF. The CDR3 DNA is TGTGCCAGCAGCCGGCGGGGGCGCCTCGGATATGGCTACACCTTC.